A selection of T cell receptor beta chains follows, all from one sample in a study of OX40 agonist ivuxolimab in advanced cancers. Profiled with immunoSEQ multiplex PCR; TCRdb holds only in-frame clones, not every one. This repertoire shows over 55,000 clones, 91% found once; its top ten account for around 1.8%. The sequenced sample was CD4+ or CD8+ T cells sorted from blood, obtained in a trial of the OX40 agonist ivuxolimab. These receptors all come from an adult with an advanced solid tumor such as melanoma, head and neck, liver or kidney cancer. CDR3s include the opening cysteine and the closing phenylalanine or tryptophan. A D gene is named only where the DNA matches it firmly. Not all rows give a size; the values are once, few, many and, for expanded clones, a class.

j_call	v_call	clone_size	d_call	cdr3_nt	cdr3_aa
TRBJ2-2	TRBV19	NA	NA	TGTGCCAGTAGTACCTCCGTTTGGTCAAAGAACACCGGGGAGCTGTTTTTT	CASSTSVWSKNTGELFF
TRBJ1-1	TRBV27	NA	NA	TGTGCCAGCAGTCGATATGGTGGGGGGCATACTGAAGCTTTCTTT	CASSRYGGGHTEAFF
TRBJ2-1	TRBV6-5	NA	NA	TGTGCCAGCAGTTACCTGGGAGAGCAGTTCTTC	CASSYLGEQFF
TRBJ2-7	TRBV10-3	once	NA	TGTGCCATGGCGGGGACAGAGGGGAGCTACGAGCAGTACTTC	CAMAGTEGSYEQYF
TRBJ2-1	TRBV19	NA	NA	TGTGCCAGTAGTCCCCGGGACAATGAGCAGTTCTTC	CASSPRDNEQFF
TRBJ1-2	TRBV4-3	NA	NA	TGCGCCAGCAGCCAGGCGGATAACTATGGCTACACCTTC	CASSQADNYGYTF
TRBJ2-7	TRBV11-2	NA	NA	TGTGCCAGCAGCGGGCGGCAGGCCGTCCCCTACGAGCAGTACTTC	CASSGRQAVPYEQYF
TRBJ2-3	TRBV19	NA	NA	TGTGCCAGTAGTCTTATACAGGGAGTAGACAATGCAGATACGCAGTATTTT	CASSLIQGVDNADTQYF
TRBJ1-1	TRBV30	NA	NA	TGTGCCTGGAGGGGTGGGGGGGGCACTGAAGCTTTCTTT	CAWRGGGGTEAFF
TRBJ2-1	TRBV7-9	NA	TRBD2	TGTGCCAGCAGCTTATCCCCTAGCGGGAGCAATGAGCAGTTCTTC	CASSLSPSGSNEQFF
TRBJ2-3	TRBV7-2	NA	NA	TGTGCCAGCAGCTTAGATCAGGGTTCAGATACGCAGTATTTT	CASSLDQGSDTQYF
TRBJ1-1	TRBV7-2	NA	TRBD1	TGTGCCAGCAGCATGACAGGGACCCACACTGAAGCTTTCTTT	CASSMTGTHTEAFF
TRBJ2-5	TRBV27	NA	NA	TGTGCCAGCAGGCGGGACAGAATTGGGCAAGAGACCCAGTACTTC	CASRRDRIGQETQYF
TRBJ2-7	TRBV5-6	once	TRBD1	TGTGCCAGCAGCTGGGACAGGGACGAGCAGTACTTC	CASSWDRDEQYF
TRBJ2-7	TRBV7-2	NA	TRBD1	TGTGCCAGCAGCACGGACAGGGGGCGCGTCTCCTACTACGAGCAGTACTTC	CASSTDRGRVSYYEQYF
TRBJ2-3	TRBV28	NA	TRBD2	TGTGCCAGCAGTTTAACGGCTAGCGGGGGGCAAACAGATACGCAGTATTTT	CASSLTASGGQTDTQYF
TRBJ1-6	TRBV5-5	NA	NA	TGTGCCAGCAGCCGGGAGGGGGTTAGAGATTCACCCCTCCACTTT	CASSREGVRDSPLHF
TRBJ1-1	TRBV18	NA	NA	TGTGCCAGCTCACCACGCATCGGCACAATGAACACTGAAGCTTTCTTT	CASSPRIGTMNTEAFF
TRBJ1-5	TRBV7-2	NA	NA	TGTGCCAGCAGCTTAGAGGGGGGTGACCAGCCCCAGCATTTT	CASSLEGGDQPQHF
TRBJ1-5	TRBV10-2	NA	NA	TGCGCCAGCAGTGGGGTGACTCCCGGGGCTAGGCAGCCCCAGCATTTT	CASSGVTPGARQPQHF
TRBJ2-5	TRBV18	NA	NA	TGTGCCAGCTCACCAAGCGAGTTGGGGGAGACCCAGTACTTC	CASSPSELGETQYF
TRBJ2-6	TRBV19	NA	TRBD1	TGTGCCAGTAGTTCCTGGACAGGGGCAGGGGCCAACGTCCTGACTTTC	CASSSWTGAGANVLTF
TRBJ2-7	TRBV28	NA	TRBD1	TGTGCCAGCAGTTTGGACAGGGGGTGGTACGAGCAGTACTTC	CASSLDRGWYEQYF
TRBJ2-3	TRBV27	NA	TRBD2	TGTGCCAGCAGTTTATCGGGACTAGCGGGGGGAGGTACGCAGTATTTT	CASSLSGLAGGGTQYF
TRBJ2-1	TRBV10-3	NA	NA	TGTGCCATCACCCAAGGGGATGAGCAGTTCTTC	CAITQGDEQFF
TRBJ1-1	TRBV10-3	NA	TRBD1	TGTGCCATCAGTCTCCGGACAGGGTTGAACACTGAAGCTTTCTTT	CAISLRTGLNTEAFF
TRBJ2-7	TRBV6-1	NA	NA	TGTGCCAGCAGTTCCGGGACACCACAGTACTTC	CASSSGTPQYF
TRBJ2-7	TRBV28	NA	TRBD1	TGTGCCAGCAACTTCCCGGGACAGGGATTCGAGCAGTACTTC	CASNFPGQGFEQYF
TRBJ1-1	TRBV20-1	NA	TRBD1	TGCAGTGCTAGAGGCGACAGGGGAGCTTTCTTT	CSARGDRGAFF
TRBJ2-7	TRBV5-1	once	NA	TGCGCCAGCAAGGGGGAGGGGCCGGGCTACGAGCAGTACTTC	CASKGEGPGYEQYF
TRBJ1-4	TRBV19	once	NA	TGTGCCAGTAGTATAGACGAGGGAGCAACTAATGAAAAACTGTTTTTT	CASSIDEGATNEKLFF
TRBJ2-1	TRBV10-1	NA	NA	TGCGCCAGCAGTGAGTCGGCGGGTGAGCAGTTCTTC	CASSESAGEQFF
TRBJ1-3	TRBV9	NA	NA	TGTGCCAGCAGCGGGCTGGGGGCGACTGGAAACACCATATATTTT	CASSGLGATGNTIYF
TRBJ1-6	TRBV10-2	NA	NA	TGCGCCAGCAGTGAGGCGGGCAGAAATTCACCCCTCCACTTT	CASSEAGRNSPLHF
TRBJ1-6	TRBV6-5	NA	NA	TGTGCCACAAGTACAGGCCGCTATAATTCACCCCTCCACTTT	CATSTGRYNSPLHF
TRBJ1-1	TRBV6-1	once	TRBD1	TGTGCCAGCAGTGTACAGGGGTACACTGAAGCTTTCTTT	CASSVQGYTEAFF
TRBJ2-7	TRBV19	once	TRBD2	TGTGCCAGTAGTACCCAGCGGGGCGCCTCCTACGAGCAGTACTTC	CASSTQRGASYEQYF
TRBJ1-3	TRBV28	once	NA	TGTGCCAGCATCGACGGAGGGCAGGGTGGAAACACCATATATTTT	CASIDGGQGGNTIYF
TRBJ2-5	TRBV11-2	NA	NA	TGTGCCAGCAGCTTAGTCAGGGGAGAGACCCAGTACTTC	CASSLVRGETQYF
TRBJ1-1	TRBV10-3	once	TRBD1	TGTGCCATCAGTGGACAGGGCCAAAACACTGAAGCTTTCTTT	CAISGQGQNTEAFF
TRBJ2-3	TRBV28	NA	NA	TGTGCCAGCAGCTCCCCGGGCCCCGGATCAGGTACGCAGTATTTT	CASSSPGPGSGTQYF
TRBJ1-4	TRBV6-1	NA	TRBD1	TGTGCCAGCGGTGACAGGGATGTCGGAAAACTGTTTTTT	CASGDRDVGKLFF
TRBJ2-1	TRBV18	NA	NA	TGTGCCAGCTCACCAGAAGGTTTGGCTTACAATGAGCAGTTCTTC	CASSPEGLAYNEQFF
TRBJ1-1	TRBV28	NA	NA	TGTGCCAGCAGTTCCACGGGCCGAAAAGCTTTCTTT	CASSSTGRKAFF
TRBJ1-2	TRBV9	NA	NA	TGTGCCAGCAGCGCAACCGAGAGAGCTAATGGCTACACCTTC	CASSATERANGYTF
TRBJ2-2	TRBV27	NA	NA	TGTGCCAGCAGTTACCAGGGGTTAACCGGGGAGCTGTTTTTT	CASSYQGLTGELFF
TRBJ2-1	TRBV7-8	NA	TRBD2	TGTGCCAGCAGCTTAGAGTTCCAAGGTCTAGCGGGGGTGAATGAGCAGTTCTTC	CASSLEFQGLAGVNEQFF
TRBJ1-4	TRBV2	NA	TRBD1	TGTGCCAGTTGGACAGGCTCTGCGACTAATGAAAAACTGTTTTTT	CASWTGSATNEKLFF
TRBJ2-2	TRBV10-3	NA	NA	TGTGCCATCAGCGCGGTAAACACCGGGGAGCTGTTTTTT	CAISAVNTGELFF
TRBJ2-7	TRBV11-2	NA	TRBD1	TGTGCCAGCAGCCCCAGGACAGGTTACTACGAGCAGTACTTC	CASSPRTGYYEQYF
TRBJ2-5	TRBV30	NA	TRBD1	TGTGCCTGGAGTCCCGGGACAGGGGTAGAGACCCAGTACTTC	CAWSPGTGVETQYF
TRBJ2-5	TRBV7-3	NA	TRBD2	TGTGCCAGCAGCTTAATAGAGGCTCGTACTAGCGGCGAAGAGACCCAGTACTTC	CASSLIEARTSGEETQYF
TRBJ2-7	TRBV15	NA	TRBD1	TGTGCCACCAGCAGGGACAGGGACTACGAGCAGTACTTC	CATSRDRDYEQYF
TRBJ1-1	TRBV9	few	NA	TGTGCCAGCAGCAAGTACGCAGGGTCGAACACTGAAGCTTTCTTT	CASSKYAGSNTEAFF
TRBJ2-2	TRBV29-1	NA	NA	TGCAGCGGGACTTTGAACACCGGGGAGCTGTTTTTT	CSGTLNTGELFF